This record looks at one T cell receptor (beta chain) sequence and its context. The data stem from a study of graft-versus-host responses after intestinal transplantation. Lymphocytes from graft epithelium and lamina propria were isolated. Generated by immunoSEQ multiplex PCR, the TCRdb table keeps only in-frame clones and is missing some. The sample consists of over 10,000 clones, around three quarters of them appearing once. The source of this sequence is a human patient who received an intestinal transplant, so some T cells may come from the graft donor. The sample in question was ileum tissue, obtained less than 150 days after intestinal transplantation.

The CDR3 region has the DNA TGTGCCAGCAGGCGCGGGGACAGGCCCACGAGCAATCAGCCCCAGCATTTT. It specifies CASRRGDRPTSNQPQHF. The V call is TRBV28, the J call TRBJ1-5, with 8 bases identical to TRBD1. V shed 6 bases and J 1 base; nucleotides not matched to a gene: 11. Germline V gene data show CDR1 as MDHEN and CDR2 as SYDVKM. The CDR3 covers 17 residues. The entire variable domain, with the rest obtained from reference TRBV28 and TRBJ1-5, is as follows: DVKVTQSSRYLVKRTGEKVFLECVQDMDHENMFWYRQDPGLGLRLIYFSYDVKMKEKGDIPEGYSVSREKKERFSLILESASTNQTSMYLCASRRGDRPTSNQPQHFGDGTRLSIL.